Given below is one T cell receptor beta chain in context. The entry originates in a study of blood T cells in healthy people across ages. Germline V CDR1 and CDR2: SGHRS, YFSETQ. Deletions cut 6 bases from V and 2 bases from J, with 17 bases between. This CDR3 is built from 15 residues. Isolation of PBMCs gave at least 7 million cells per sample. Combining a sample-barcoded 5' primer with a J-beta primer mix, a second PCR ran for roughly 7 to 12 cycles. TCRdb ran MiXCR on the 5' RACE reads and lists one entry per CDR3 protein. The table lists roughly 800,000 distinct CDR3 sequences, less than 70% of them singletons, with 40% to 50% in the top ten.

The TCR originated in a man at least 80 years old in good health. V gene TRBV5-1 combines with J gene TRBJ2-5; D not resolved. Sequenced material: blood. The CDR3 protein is CASKTPASAQETQYF. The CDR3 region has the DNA TGCGCCAGCAAAACACCGGCGAGCGCGCAAGAGACCCAGTACTTC.